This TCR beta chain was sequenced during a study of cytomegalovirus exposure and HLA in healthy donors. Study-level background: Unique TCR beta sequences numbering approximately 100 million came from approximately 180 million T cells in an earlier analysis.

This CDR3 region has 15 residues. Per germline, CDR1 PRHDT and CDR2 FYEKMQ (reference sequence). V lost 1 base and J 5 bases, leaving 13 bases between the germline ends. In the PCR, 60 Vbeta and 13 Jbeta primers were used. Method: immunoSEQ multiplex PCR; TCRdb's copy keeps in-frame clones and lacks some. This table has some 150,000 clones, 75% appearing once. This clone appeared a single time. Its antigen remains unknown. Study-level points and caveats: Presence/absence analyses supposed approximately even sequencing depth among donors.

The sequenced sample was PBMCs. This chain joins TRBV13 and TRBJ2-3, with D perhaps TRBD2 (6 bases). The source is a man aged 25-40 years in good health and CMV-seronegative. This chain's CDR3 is CASSLVGGVVDTQYF. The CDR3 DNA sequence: TGTGCCAGCAGCTTAGTGGGCGGGGTTGTAGATACGCAGTATTTT.